Listed below are T cell receptor beta chains from one sample, sequenced in a study of early T cells in non-severe SARS-CoV-2 infection. Each CDR3 protein gets one entry after TCRdb re-called the 5' RACE reads with MiXCR. The repertoire includes some 78,000 distinct CDR3 sequences, over 10% of them detected once, and approximately 5.7% sits in the top ten. Sequenced material: whole blood. The receptors originated from an adult who was a healthcare worker with PCR-confirmed SARS-CoV-2 infection or an uninfected control (not recorded which). Each CDR3 is given with its conserved first and last residue. The order of the fields is J gene, V gene, D gene, clone size, CDR3 protein, CDR3 DNA. D genes are given only for firm matches. Some rows have no size entry. The others give once, few or many, or a class for an expanded clone.

>TRBJ1-2|TRBV29-1|-|many
CSGGNRLYGYTF
TGCAGCGGGGGGAACAGACTCTATGGCTACACCTTC
>TRBJ1-2|TRBV13|-|many
CASSLGRGHGYTF
TGTGCCAGCAGCTTAGGAAGAGGTCATGGCTACACCTTC
>TRBJ2-3|TRBV21-1|-|-
CASSRSLAGNSTDTQYF
TGTGCCAGCAGCAGAAGTCTAGCGGGGAATAGCACAGATACGCAGTATTTT
>TRBJ1-1|TRBV7-2|-|-
CASSLSGRDIEAFF
TGTGCCAGCAGCTTATCAGGCAGAGACATTGAAGCTTTCTTT
>TRBJ2-3|TRBV12-3/TRBV12-4|-|few
CASSLAVLVGTDTQYF
TGTGCCAGCAGTTTAGCGGTTTTGGTCGGCACAGATACGCAGTATTTT
>TRBJ2-3|TRBV20-1|-|-
CSATTGWTQYF
TGCAGTGCAACTACAGGGTGGACGCAGTATTTT
>TRBJ1-1|TRBV12-3/TRBV12-4|-|many
CASSSGGQNTEAFF
TGTGCCAGCAGTTCCGGGGGCCAGAACACTGAAGCTTTCTTT
>TRBJ1-1|TRBV5-1|-|few
CASSLAEGMGTEAFF
TGCGCCAGCAGCTTGGCAGAGGGGATGGGCACTGAAGCTTTCTTT
>TRBJ1-1|TRBV7-6|-|-
CASSPGLGGGVNTEAFF
TGTGCCAGCAGCCCCGGCTTGGGGGGCGGTGTGAACACTGAAGCTTTCTTT
>TRBJ2-2|TRBV28|TRBD2|-
CASRREGGTGELFF
TGTGCCAGCAGGCGGGAGGGAGGCACCGGGGAGCTGTTTTTT
>TRBJ2-3|TRBV7-9|-|-
CASSSAGEGGFTDTQYF
TGTGCCAGCAGCTCCGCCGGCGAAGGGGGATTCACAGATACGCAGTATTTT
>TRBJ1-2|TRBV5-1|-|many
CASSLDGGSTF
TGCGCCAGCAGCTTGGACGGGGGGTCCACCTTC
>TRBJ1-5|TRBV7-9|-|few
CASSLSIEGTNQPQHF
TGTGCCAGCAGCTTGTCAATTGAGGGCACCAATCAGCCCCAGCATTTT
>TRBJ2-7|TRBV7-9|TRBD2|few
CASTTLGLAGPEQYF
TGTGCCAGCACCACCCTCGGACTAGCGGGGCCCGAGCAGTACTTC
>TRBJ2-1|TRBV9|-|few
CASSVVDHYNEQFF
TGTGCCAGCAGCGTAGTGGACCACTACAATGAGCAGTTCTTC
>TRBJ1-4|TRBV4-1|-|few
CASSQTSGGGEKLFF
TGCGCCAGCAGCCAAACAAGTGGGGGCGGGGAAAAACTGTTTTTT
>TRBJ2-7|TRBV5-4|-|few
CASSLSGIRDEQYF
TGTGCCAGCAGCTTGTCGGGAATTCGGGACGAGCAGTACTTC
>TRBJ1-4|TRBV4-1|-|few
CASSQGPGPEPEKLFF
TGCGCCAGCAGCCAAGGACCGGGCCCAGAGCCTGAAAAACTGTTTTTT
>TRBJ2-2|TRBV3-1|TRBD2|-
CATQTSGGNTGELFF
TGTGCCACCCAGACTAGCGGGGGGAACACCGGGGAGCTGTTTTTT
>TRBJ1-1|TRBV6-5|-|-
CASRQGPSGAFF
TGTGCCAGCAGGCAAGGACCTAGCGGAGCTTTCTTT
>TRBJ2-1|TRBV10-3|TRBD1|few
CAISGGTGDNEQFF
TGTGCCATCAGTGGCGGGACAGGGGACAATGAGCAGTTCTTC
>TRBJ1-3|TRBV6-5|-|few
CASSYSSGNTIYF
TGTGCCAGCAGTTACTCGTCTGGAAACACCATATATTTT
>TRBJ2-7|TRBV20-1|TRBD1|few
CSARDQGAWTYEQYF
TGCAGTGCTAGAGACCAGGGGGCTTGGACGTACGAGCAGTACTTC